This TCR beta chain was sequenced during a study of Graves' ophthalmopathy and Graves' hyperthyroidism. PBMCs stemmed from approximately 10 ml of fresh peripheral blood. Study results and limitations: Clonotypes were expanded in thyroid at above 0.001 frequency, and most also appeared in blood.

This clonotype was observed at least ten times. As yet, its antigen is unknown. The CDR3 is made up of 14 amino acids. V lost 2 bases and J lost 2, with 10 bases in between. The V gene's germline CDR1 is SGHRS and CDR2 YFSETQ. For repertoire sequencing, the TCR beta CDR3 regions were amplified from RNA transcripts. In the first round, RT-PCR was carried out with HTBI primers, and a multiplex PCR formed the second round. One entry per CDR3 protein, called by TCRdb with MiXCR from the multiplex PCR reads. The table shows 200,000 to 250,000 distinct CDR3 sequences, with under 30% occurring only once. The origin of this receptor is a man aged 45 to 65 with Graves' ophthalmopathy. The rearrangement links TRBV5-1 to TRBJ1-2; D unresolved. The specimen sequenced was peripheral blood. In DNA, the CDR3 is TGCGCCAGCAGCTTAATCGGGCAGAACTATGGCTACACCTTC. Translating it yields CASSLIGQNYGYTF.